A selection of T cell receptor beta chains follows, all from one sample in a study of control samples from healthy donors and cancer patients. Sequencing used immunoSEQ multiplex PCR; TCRdb keeps in-frame clones, though not all of them. The sample includes roughly 93,000 clones, about 89% of them seen just once. Sequenced: PBMCs. The receptor source for this set is a woman aged 50 to 60 with colorectal cancer. Both conserved end residues are part of each CDR3. D genes are given only for firm matches. Clone sizes are given selectively: once, few, many, or a class where the clone is expanded.

NA	TRBV19	TRBD1	TRBJ1-6	CASGTATLHF	TGTGCCAGTGGGACAGCGACCCTCCACTTT
NA	TRBV19	TRBD1	TRBJ2-1	CASSSHRDREGNEQFF	TGTGCCAGTAGTTCCCACCGGGACAGGGAAGGGAATGAGCAGTTCTTC
few	TRBV6-6	NA	TRBJ1-1	CASSSWTVHTEAFF	TGTGCCAGCAGTTCCTGGACAGTTCACACTGAAGCTTTCTTT
NA	TRBV30	TRBD1	TRBJ1-6	CAWSGTGDSPLHF	TGTGCCTGGAGCGGGACAGGGGATTCACCCCTCCACTTT
once	TRBV6-1	TRBD2	TRBJ2-3	CASSATSGGAEYTQYF	TGTGCCAGCAGTGCCACAAGCGGGGGGGCTGAATATACGCAGTATTTT
NA	TRBV2	NA	TRBJ1-6	CASSSGTRNSPLHF	TGTGCCAGCAGTTCCGGGACGCGGAATTCACCCCTCCACTTT
NA	TRBV30	NA	TRBJ1-6	CAWSPKIKSSYNSPLHF	TGTGCCTGGAGTCCGAAGATCAAGAGCTCCTATAATTCACCCCTCCACTTT
NA	TRBV6-6	NA	TRBJ1-6	CASRQGQFYNSPLHF	TGTGCCAGCAGACAAGGACAGTTCTATAATTCACCCCTCCACTTT
once	TRBV10-3	TRBD1	TRBJ1-6	CATRDRDNSPLHF	TGTGCCACACGGGACAGGGATAATTCACCCCTCCACTTT
NA	TRBV10-3	TRBD2	TRBJ2-1	CAIRASGGAGNEQFF	TGTGCCATCAGGGCTAGCGGGGGGGCAGGCAATGAGCAGTTCTTC
few	TRBV27	NA	TRBJ2-2	CASSFGASTGELFF	TGTGCCAGCAGTTTTGGGGCAAGCACCGGGGAGCTGTTTTTT
NA	TRBV24-1	NA	TRBJ1-1	CATSDLPGKAFF	TGTGCCACCAGTGATTTGCCCGGCAAAGCTTTCTTT
NA	TRBV7-2	TRBD2	TRBJ2-1	CASSPGVTSGNEQFF	TGTGCCAGCAGCCCCGGCGTGACTAGCGGGAATGAGCAGTTCTTC
NA	TRBV5-5	NA	TRBJ2-5	CASSTGTSQETQYF	TGTGCCAGCAGCACCGGGACTTCGCAAGAGACCCAGTACTTC
NA	TRBV5-8	NA	TRBJ2-1	CASSLDWGSYNEQFF	TGTGCCAGCAGCCTGGATTGGGGCTCCTACAATGAGCAGTTCTTC